These 15 T cell receptor beta chains originate from one sample sequenced in a study of T-cell memory formation after mild COVID-19 (dated by TCRdb to the early 2020s). The library was generated by 5' RACE. This sample was sequenced with an Illumina NovaSeq 6000. Starting from the raw public reads, TCRdb applied fastp trimming at Q25, assembled clones with MiXCR and retained in-frame beta chains. Identical CDR3 protein sequences are pooled into one entry, listed with their most common genes and DNA. Recorded for this sample are about 400,000 distinct CDR3 sequences; approximately 15% of them occurred a single time. Approximately 21% of the sample lies in the top ten. Source material: PBMCs or a T cell subset sorted from them (not recorded which). The receptors shown here come from a man aged 18-30 years who had mild COVID-19 (a few samples of this study predate the infection). The sample titles of this study are shuffled in the database, so cell type and time point are left out; the donor was told from shared clones.

This clonotype was seen only a few times. This chain connects TRBV18 to TRBJ2-2; the match to TRBD1 covers 7 bases. The length of the CDR3 is 17 residues. Germline values: CDR1 KGHSH, CDR2 LQKENI. V lost 2 bases to trimming and J lost 6 bases; unmatched junction nucleotides: 12. Written as DNA, the CDR3 is TGTGCCAGCTCACCATCGATCCGACAGGGTAATTCCGGGGAGCTGTTTTTT. This gives the protein CASSPSIRQGNSGELFF.

V usage is TRBV7-9 and J usage is TRBJ2-1; TRBD1 agrees at 8 bases. Germline lookup yields CDR1 SEHNR and CDR2 FQNEAQ (reference sequence). The CDR3 is 15 residues long. V lost 3 bases, J lost 4 bases, and 5 bases stayed unmatched. The CDR3, as DNA: TGTGCCAGCAGCTTCCGGGACAGGCGTTACAATGAGCAGTTCTTC. Residues: CASSFRDRRYNEQFF.

The chain uses TRBV29-1 and TRBJ1-2, with a possible D match to TRBD1 (5 bases). V dropped 0 bases and J dropped 6 bases, with 11 bases sitting between them. Germline values: CDR1 SQVTM, CDR2 ANQGSEA. CDR3 length: 13 amino acids. The CDR3 region is CSVEETRVHGYTF. The CDR3 DNA reads TGCAGCGTTGAAGAGACCAGGGTCCATGGCTACACCTTC.

This clonotype was observed a handful of times. This chain connects TRBV7-2 to TRBJ2-1; D perhaps matches TRBD2 (7 bases). This CDR3 has 16 residues. V was pared by 5 bases and J by 3 bases, with 17 bases between. Germline V gene lookup returns CDR1 SGHTA and CDR2 FQGNSA. CDR3: CASSVPRGHVYNEQFF. The CDR3 bases are TGTGCCAGCAGCGTCCCGCGGGGGCACGTCTACAATGAGCAGTTCTTC.

V is TRBV7-3 and J is TRBJ2-5; no reliable D call. CDR1 is SGHTA and CDR2 is FQGTGA in the germline V gene. V was shortened by 5 bases and J by 5 bases, with 15 bases between the two germline ends. This CDR3 has 14 residues. The CDR3 reads CASSPTGPRETQYF. Written as DNA, the CDR3 is TGTGCCAGCAGCCCTACCGGGCCCCGGGAGACCCAGTACTTC.

This clonotype was observed once. Here the CDR3 omits its conserved ending phenylalanine or tryptophan, so a read error is the likely source. This rearrangement joins TRBV9 to TRBJ2-3, with D unresolved. V lost 0 bases, J lost 6 bases, and 11 bases lay in between. From germline, CDR1 is SGDLS and CDR2 YYNGEE. The CDR3 runs 14 residues. DNA of the CDR3: TGTGCCAGCAGCGTAGCGACGGGTTCGGATACGCAGTATTCT. Protein: CASSVATGSDTQYS.

The sample holds a few counts of this clonotype. The chain uses TRBV7-2 and TRBJ1-1; D gene uncertain. Germline assignment: CDR1 SGHTA and CDR2 FQGNSA. This CDR3 has 13 amino acids. Trimming pared 7 bases from V and 3 bases from J, leaving 12 bases between. CDR3 in amino acids: CASTERADTEAFF. As DNA, the CDR3 is TGTGCCAGCACAGAGAGGGCCGACACTGAAGCTTTCTTT. The full variable domain, rest sourced from reference TRBV7-2 and TRBJ1-1, is GAGVSQSPSNKVTEKGKDVELRCDPISGHTALYWYRQSLGQGLEFLIYFQGNSAPDKSGLPSDRFSAERTGGSVSTLTIQRTQQEDSAVYLCASTERADTEAFFGQGTRLTVV.

This rearrangement joins TRBV12-3 or TRBV12-4 to TRBJ2-1, with TRBD2 matching over 10 bases. Trimming at V came to 4 bases and at J to 4 bases, leaving 4 bases not matched to a gene. The CDR3 is 15 residues long. CDR3 sequence reads: CASSWKLAGYNEQFF. Here the CDR3 DNA reads TGTGCCAGCAGTTGGAAACTAGCGGGGTACAATGAGCAGTTCTTC.

This clonotype has more than one count but fewer than ten. This chain joins TRBV28 and TRBJ2-1, with 9 bases matching TRBD2. The CDR3 has 16 amino acids. V trimming: 6 bases; J trimming: 8 bases; junction bases outside the gene matches: 14. Germline assignment: CDR1 MDHEN and CDR2 SYDVKM. The CDR3 DNA reads TGTGCCAGCAGCCAGCGGGGGGACCTATTCGACGATGAGCAGTTCTTC. Translating it yields CASSQRGDLFDDEQFF.

The sample holds one count of this clonotype. The chain combines TRBV5-1 with TRBJ2-5; D is unclear. Germline CDR1 reads SGHRS; CDR2 reads YFSETQ. V shed 7 bases and J shed 4 bases, with 17 bases lying between them. CDR3 length equals 14 residues. The CDR3, as DNA: TGCGCCAGCGGGCCCTCCCCCCTGCGAGAGACCCAGTACTTC. As protein: CASGPSPLRETQYF.

At least ten counts were recorded for this clonotype. The V call is TRBV20-1, the J call TRBJ2-6; 7 bases fit TRBD1. The trim removed 4 bases at V and 2 bases at J, leaving 2 bases unmatched. There are 14 residues in the CDR3. Germline lookup yields CDR1 DFQATT and CDR2 SNEGSKA (reference sequence). The CDR3 loop reads CSATQGAGANVLTF. The CDR3 DNA reads as TGCAGTGCTACCCAGGGGGCTGGGGCCAACGTCCTGACTTTC.

V usage is TRBV28 and J usage is TRBJ2-7; D assignment may be TRBD1 or TRBD2 (6 bases each). Trimming stripped 7 bases from V and 3 bases from J, with 16 bases between. Germline values: CDR1 MDHEN, CDR2 SYDVKM. The CDR3 has 14 residues. The CDR3 sequence is CASTAGAGGYEQYV. The CDR3 nucleotides are TGTGCCAGCACCGCAGGGGCCGGGGGCTACGAGCAGTACGTC.

The V call is TRBV7-2, the J call TRBJ2-3, with D possibly called TRBD1 or TRBD2 (5 bases each). The CDR3 has 13 amino acids. Germline V CDR1 and CDR2: SGHTA, FQGNSA. Trimming left V 5 bases short and J 5 bases short, with 11 bases between. The CDR3 loop reads CASSPGPLDTQYF. CDR3 nucleotides: TGTGCCAGCAGCCCGGGACCACTAGATACGCAGTATTTT.

The V and J genes are TRBV3-1 and TRBJ2-3; 8 bases align to TRBD2. The CDR3 has 16 residues. J gave up 4 bases and V 0 bases, and 6 bases lay outside the gene matches. Germline CDR1 is LGHDT and CDR2 is YNNKEL (reference sequence). Here the CDR3 DNA reads TGTGCCAGCAGCCAAGATCTTCGGGGGGGTGCAGATACGCAGTATTTT. This translates into CASSQDLRGGADTQYF.

This sequence joins TRBV18 and TRBJ2-5; D is uncertain. Trimming shortened V by 0 bases and J by 2 bases, and 10 bases separated the two germline ends. There are 15 residues in the CDR3. CDR1 and CDR2 from the germline V gene are KGHSH and LQKENI. The CDR3 DNA sequence: TGTGCCAGCTCACCACCGAGCTCCCTTCAAGAGACCCAGTACTTC. It codes for CASSPPSSLQETQYF.